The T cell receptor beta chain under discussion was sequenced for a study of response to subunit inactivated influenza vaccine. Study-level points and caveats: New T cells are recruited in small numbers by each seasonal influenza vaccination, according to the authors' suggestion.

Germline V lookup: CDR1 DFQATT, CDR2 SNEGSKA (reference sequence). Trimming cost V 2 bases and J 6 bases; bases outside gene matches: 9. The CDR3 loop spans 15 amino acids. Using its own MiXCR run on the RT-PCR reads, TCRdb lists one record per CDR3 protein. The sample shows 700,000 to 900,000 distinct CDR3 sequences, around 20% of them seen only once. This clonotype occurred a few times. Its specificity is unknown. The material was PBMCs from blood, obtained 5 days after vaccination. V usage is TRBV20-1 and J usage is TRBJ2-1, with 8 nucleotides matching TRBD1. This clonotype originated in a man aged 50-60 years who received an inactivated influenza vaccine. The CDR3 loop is CSARSWQGAGNEQFF. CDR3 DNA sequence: TGCAGTGCTAGATCTTGGCAGGGGGCCGGCAATGAGCAGTTCTTC.